The 5 T cell receptor beta chains reported below all come from one sample, sequenced in a study of blood T cell repertoires in COVID-19 (dated by TCRdb to 2018 to 2020). Library generation was performed with the immunoSEQ multiplex PCR assay. Sourced from immuneACCESS, this table was stored by TCRdb with only in-frame sequences that have V and J called. A share of the clones is absent; for the studies checked, an unresolved V gene accounts for under half, and the remainder has no known explanation. This sample gives about 80,000 clones in total; around 91% of them show up just once. Jointly, the top ten make up around 12% of the sample. The specimen was peripheral blood. These TCRs come from a man aged 65-85 years with active or convalescent COVID-19.

This clone has only one observation. This chain's CDR3 is CSVEVLRDAEQFF. In nucleotides, the CDR3 is TGCAGCGTTGAAGTGCTCAGGGATGCTGAGCAGTTCTTC. The chain links TRBV29-1 to TRBJ2-1, with TRBD1 as a possible D gene (5 bases). The length of the CDR3 is 13 residues. Germline V gene data show CDR1 as SQVTM and CDR2 as ANQGSEA. The germline V and J ends were trimmed by 1 base and 9 bases, with 13 bases remaining between them.

CDR3 sequence: CASSLGGRTSGTDTQYF. CDR3 bases: TGTGCCAGCAGCTTAGGCGGAAGAACTAGCGGGACAGATACGCAGTATTTT. The rearrangement links TRBV13 to TRBJ2-3; 9 bases map to TRBD2. V was pared by 0 bases and J by 3 bases, with 7 bases of the junction left unmatched. This CDR3 comprises 17 residues. Germline assignment: CDR1 PRHDT and CDR2 FYEKMQ (reference sequence).

The DNA for the CDR3 is TGTGCCAGCAGCCAAGTTCTCGCGTGGTCAGATACGCAGTATTTT. Protein product: CASSQVLAWSDTQYF. This chain joins TRBV3-1 (or the pseudogene TRBV3-2) and TRBJ2-3; D ambiguous. V lost 1 base, J lost 4 bases, and 12 bases lay in between. CDR3 size: 15 residues. Per germline, CDR1 LGHDT and CDR2 YNNKEL (reference sequence).

The chain is built from TRBV3-1 (or the pseudogene TRBV3-2) and TRBJ1-5; D call uncertain. This CDR3 has 15 residues. Trimming removed 4 bases at V and 5 bases at J, with 15 bases between. Germline CDR1 is LGHDT and CDR2 is YNNKEL (reference sequence). CDR3 residues: CASSPAGRRDQPQHF. CDR3 bases: TGTGCCAGCAGCCCTGCGGGGAGGCGGGATCAGCCCCAGCATTTT.

The chain has TRBV2 and TRBJ1-6; D might be TRBD1 (6 bases). CDR3 length: 14 residues. The ends were cut back, 4 bases at V and 10 bases at J, with 14 bases in the middle. CDR1 and CDR2 from the germline V gene are SNHLY and FYNNEI. The CDR3 spells CASSVTGNGSPLHF. For the CDR3, the DNA is TGTGCCAGCAGTGTTACAGGGAACGGCTCACCCCTCCACTTT. The full variable domain, with the rest looked up from reference TRBV2 and TRBJ1-6, is EPEVTQTPSHQVTQMGQEVILRCVPISNHLYFYWYRQILGQKVEFLVSFYNNEISEKSEIFDDQFSVERPDGSNFTLKIRSTKLEDSAMYFCASSVTGNGSPLHFGNGTRLTVT.